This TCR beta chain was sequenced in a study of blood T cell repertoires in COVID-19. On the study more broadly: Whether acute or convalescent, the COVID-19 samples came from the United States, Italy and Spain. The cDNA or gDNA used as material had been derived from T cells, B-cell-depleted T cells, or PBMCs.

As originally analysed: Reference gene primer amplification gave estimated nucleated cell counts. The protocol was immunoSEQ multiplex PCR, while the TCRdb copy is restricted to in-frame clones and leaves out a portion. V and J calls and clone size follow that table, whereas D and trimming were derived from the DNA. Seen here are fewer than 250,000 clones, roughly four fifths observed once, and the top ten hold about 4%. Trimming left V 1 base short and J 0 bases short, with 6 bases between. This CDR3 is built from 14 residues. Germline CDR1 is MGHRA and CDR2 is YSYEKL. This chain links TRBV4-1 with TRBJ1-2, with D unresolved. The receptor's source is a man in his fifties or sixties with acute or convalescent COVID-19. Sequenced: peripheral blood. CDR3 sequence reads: CASSQVAANYGYTF. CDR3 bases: TGCGCCAGCAGCCAAGTTGCAGCTAACTATGGCTACACCTTC.